Following are 25 T cell receptor beta chains from one sample sequenced in a study of T cell repertoires in aging, cancer and after chemotherapy. TCR beta rearrangements were amplified from peripheral blood genomic DNA. TRB rearrangements spanning V, D and J were amplified using mixed TRB-A/B primers. Via MiXCR, TCRdb re-called the multiplex PCR reads, giving one row per CDR3 protein. The table records about 8,800 distinct CDR3 sequences, 25% to 40% of them present only once. The source material was blood. All receptors derive from a human donor in good health.

The table lists this clonotype with a few counts. V usage is TRBV24-1 and J usage is TRBJ2-3; D possibly corresponds to TRBD1 (5 bases). V gave up 5 bases and J gave up 4 bases, with 18 bases separating them. Germline V CDR1 and CDR2: KGHDR, SFDVKD. The CDR3 covers 16 residues. The CDR3 DNA reads TGTGCCACCAGTGGAAGGACATCCGAAGGCGCAGATACGCAGTATTTT. Translation gives CATSGRTSEGADTQYF.

This clonotype has more than one count but fewer than ten. The rearrangement links TRBV5-6 to TRBJ2-5; D not certain. V lost 0 bases, J lost 5 bases, and 11 bases lay in between. Germline V gives CDR1 SGHDT, CDR2 YYEEEE. This CDR3 region has 14 residues. The CDR3 here is CASSLGAGLETQYF. The CDR3 coding sequence is TGTGCCAGCAGCTTGGGGGCAGGTTTGGAGACCCAGTACTTC.

Relative to its sample, this clonotype is medium-sized. The chain couples TRBV5-3 to TRBJ2-3; TRBD2 agrees at 15 bases. TRBV5-3 is given ORF status, its function remaining uncertain. The junction had 7 bases not matched to a gene; V was cut back by 8 bases and J by 3 bases. CDR3 length: 16 amino acids. This CDR3 reads CASKGTSGGPTDTQYF. The CDR3 region has the DNA TGTGCCAGCAAGGGGACTAGCGGGGGGCCAACAGATACGCAGTATTTT.

V usage is TRBV7-9 and J usage is TRBJ2-3; TRBD2 agrees at 8 bases. After removal of 6 bases from V and 2 bases from J, the junction contained 13 bases not matched to a gene. CDR1 is SEHNR, CDR2 FQNEAQ, per germline (reference sequence). The CDR3 runs to 17 residues. CDR3 loop: CASSTTGGRRNTDTQYF. In nucleotides, the CDR3 is TGTGCCAGCAGTACGACGGGGGGGCGCCGTAACACAGATACGCAGTATTTT. Based on the CDR3 plus reference TRBV7-9 and TRBJ2-3, the full variable domain is DTGVSQNPRHKITKRGQNVTFRCDPISEHNRLYWYRQTLGQGPEFLTYFQNEAQLEKSRLLSDRFSAERPKGSFSTLEIQRTEQGDSAMYLCASSTTGGRRNTDTQYFGPGTRLTVL.

This chain uses TRBV20-1 with TRBJ2-5, with 9 bases aligning to TRBD2. The germline CDR1 and CDR2 sequences are DFQATT and SNEGSKA (reference sequence). The V and J ends lost 3 bases and 5 bases, in that order; junction bases with no gene match: 7. The CDR3 runs 14 residues. Here the CDR3 DNA reads TGCAGTGCTAGTCTAGCGGGGTTTGGGGAGACCCAGTACTTC. Protein sequence: CSASLAGFGETQYF.

In its sample, this clonotype ranks as medium-sized. The chain joins TRBV30 to TRBJ2-7, with 8 positions matching TRBD2. Looked up from germline, CDR1 is GTSNPN and CDR2 is SVGIG (reference sequence). The CDR3 has 12 residues. V lost 4 bases and J lost 1; bases outside the gene matches: 0. The CDR3 DNA follows: TGTGCCTGGACTAGCGGGTCCTACGAGCAGTACTTC. Translation: CAWTSGSYEQYF.

This CDR3 is CALEGVTGELFF. The CDR3, as DNA: TGTGCCTTAGAGGGGGTGACCGGGGAGCTGTTTTTT. The genes are TRBV30 and TRBJ2-2; tentatively, D is TRBD1 (6 bases). Trimming removed 7 bases from V and 5 bases from J, with 11 bases in between. The germline V gene has CDR1 GTSNPN and CDR2 SVGIG (reference sequence). This CDR3 has 12 amino acids.

The sample holds a few counts of this clonotype. The chain combines TRBV11-3 with TRBJ1-2; 7 bases are shared with TRBD1. Germline V gene data show CDR1 as SGHNT and CDR2 as YENEEA. After removal of 5 bases from V and 6 bases from J, the junction contained 15 bases not matched to a gene. The length of the CDR3 is 16 residues. The CDR3 region has the DNA TGTGCCAGCAGCCCATATGGCGGACAGGTGGCTCATGGCTACACCTTC. Translation: CASSPYGGQVAHGYTF.

The V gene is TRBV18, the J gene TRBJ1-2, with TRBD1 as a possible D gene (6 bases). V was shortened by 0 bases and J by 2 bases, with 10 bases between the two germline ends. This CDR3 region has 15 residues. The V gene's germline CDR1 is KGHSH and CDR2 LQKENI. The CDR3 nucleotides read TGTGCCAGCTCACCACCGGCAGGGGAGAACTATGGCTACACCTTC. Encoded protein: CASSPPAGENYGYTF.

This clonotype was seen a handful of times. The chain links TRBV27 to TRBJ1-2; 7 bases map to TRBD1. Germline assignment: CDR1 MNHEY and CDR2 SMNVEV (reference sequence). CDR3 length: 15 residues. V gave up 6 bases and J gave up 7 bases; unmatched junction bases: 14. This chain's CDR3 is CASSATDRLMGGYTF. The CDR3 DNA follows: TGTGCCAGCAGCGCAACGGACAGGCTCATGGGTGGCTACACCTTC.

In its sample, this clonotype was seen a few times. This chain links TRBV27 with TRBJ1-6, with D unclear. Trimming removed 5 bases from V and 8 bases from J, with 10 bases in between. The CDR3 is made up of 13 amino acids. CDR1 MNHEY and CDR2 SMNVEV come from the germline V gene (reference sequence). As DNA, the CDR3 is TGTGCCAGCAGTATCCGGTGGGATTCACCCCTCCACTTT. The encoded protein is CASSIRWDSPLHF.

The chain combines TRBV5-6 with TRBJ2-1; 10 bases are shared with TRBD2. The junction had 1 base not matched to a gene; V was cut back by 1 base and J by 6 bases. Germline CDR1 and CDR2: SGHDT and YYEEEE. This CDR3 is 14 amino acids long. The CDR3 reads CASSLSGRVNEQFF. CDR3 nucleotides: TGTGCCAGCAGCTTGAGCGGGAGGGTCAATGAGCAGTTCTTC.

The J gene is TRBJ2-4, the V gene TRBV19; 13 positions match TRBD2. Germline V lookup: CDR1 LNHDA, CDR2 SQIVND (reference sequence). This CDR3 comprises 15 residues. Trimming cost V 8 bases and J 8 bases; bases outside gene matches: 9. The CDR3 is CASGWTSGSAYIQYF. The DNA for the CDR3 is TGTGCCAGTGGATGGACTAGCGGGAGTGCGTACATTCAGTACTTC. Full variable domain (remainder filled in from reference TRBV19 and TRBJ2-4): DGGITQSPKYLFRKEGQNVTLSCEQNLNHDAMYWYRQDPGQGLRLIYYSQIVNDFQKGDIAEGYSVSREKKESFPLTVTSAQKNPTAFYLCASGWTSGSAYIQYFGAGTRLSVL.

This clonotype has a handful of counts. V and J are TRBV11-3 and TRBJ1-2, with unresolved D. The ends were cut back, 2 bases at V and 6 bases at J, with 16 bases in the middle. This CDR3 has 15 amino acids. Germline CDR1 is SGHNT and CDR2 is YENEEA. DNA of the CDR3: TGTGCCAGCAGCTTACCAGGTGAACCCGTCGATGGCTACACCTTC. The encoded protein is CASSLPGEPVDGYTF.

The chain joins TRBV6-2 or TRBV6-3 to TRBJ1-2, with no clear D. Deletions cut 6 bases from V and 6 bases from J, with 17 bases between. The CDR3 is 14 residues long. From germline, CDR1 is MNHEY and CDR2 SVGEGT. The CDR3 DNA reads TGTGCCAGCAGCGAGGGAGGGAGGTTTGATGGCTACACCTTC. This encodes CASSEGGRFDGYTF.

The gene calls are TRBV6-6 and TRBJ2-7; TRBD1 or TRBD2 may be the D gene (6 bases each). This CDR3 contains 14 residues. V was shortened by 7 bases and J by 2 bases, with 15 bases between the two germline ends. Per germline, CDR1 MNHNY and CDR2 SVGAGI (reference sequence). The CDR3 nucleotides are TGTGCCAGCACCCTGGGGGGCGGCGCCTACGAGCAGTACTTC. It yields the protein CASTLGGGAYEQYF.

V and J are TRBV6-5 and TRBJ2-4; TRBD1 is a possible D gene (6 bases). This CDR3 is built from 12 residues. Germline CDR1 and CDR2: MNHEY and SVGAGI. V gave up 4 bases and J gave up 7 bases, with 8 bases separating them. This CDR3 is CASSSRGNIQYF. The CDR3 region has the DNA TGTGCCAGCAGTTCGAGGGGGAACATTCAGTACTTC.

As regards this clonotype: An end of the junction differs from the germline gene, which may be a read error. V usage is TRBV30 and J usage is TRBJ1-5; the D gene is possibly TRBD1 (5 bases). CDR3 length: 14 amino acids. Per germline, CDR1 GTSNPN and CDR2 SVGIG (reference sequence). This CDR3 reads CAWSNGWGNQRQHF. Here the CDR3 DNA reads TGTGCCTGGAGCAACGGGTGGGGCAATCAGCGCCAGCATTTT.

In its sample, this clonotype was seen a few times. The chain combines TRBV6-1 with TRBJ2-2, with 8 nucleotides matching TRBD1. The germline V gene encodes CDR1 MNHNS and CDR2 SASEGT. J gave up 5 bases and V 4 bases, and 6 bases lay outside the gene matches. This CDR3 comprises 15 residues. CDR3: CASSVRDRTTGELFF. For the CDR3, the DNA is TGTGCCAGCAGTGTTCGGGACAGGACAACCGGGGAGCTGTTTTTT.

This chain links TRBV5-6 with TRBJ2-2; 9 nucleotides agree with TRBD2. Germline loops: CDR1 SGHDT, CDR2 YYEEEE. V was clipped by 2 bases and J by 3 bases; unmatched bases: 5. The CDR3 loop spans 16 amino acids. The CDR3 reads CASSFGLAGHTGELFF. The CDR3 DNA follows: TGTGCCAGCAGCTTCGGGCTAGCGGGGCACACCGGGGAGCTGTTTTTT. Drawing the rest from reference TRBV5-6 and TRBJ2-2, the complete variable domain is DAGVTQSPTHLIKTRGQQVTLRCSPKSGHDTVSWYQQALGQGPQFIFQYYEEEERQRGNFPDRFSGHQFPNYSSELNVNALLLGDSALYLCASSFGLAGHTGELFFGEGSRLTVL.

In this sample, this clonotype turned up a few times. The gene calls are TRBV10-3 and TRBJ2-4, with unresolved D. V gave up 8 bases and J gave up 0 bases, with 11 bases separating them. The germline gives CDR1 ENHRY, CDR2 SYGVKD. This CDR3 comprises 14 residues. CDR3 coding DNA: TGTGCCATCGCTGACGGGCTAGCCAAAAACATTCAGTACTTC. Its protein product is CAIADGLAKNIQYF.

V gene TRBV27 combines with J gene TRBJ2-1, with 12 positions matching TRBD2. The J call may be incorrect, as the DNA end agrees better with TRBJ2-7. Looked up from germline, CDR1 is MNHEY and CDR2 is SMNVEV (reference sequence). The CDR3 runs 17 residues. The CDR3 spells CASSPLPGTSGRNEQYF. The CDR3 nucleotides are TGTGCCAGCAGTCCCTTACCCGGGACTAGCGGGCGGAATGAGCAGTACTTC.

The genes are TRBV19 and TRBJ1-1; D is ambiguous. V gave up 3 bases and J gave up 5 bases, with 10 bases separating them. Germline V lookup: CDR1 LNHDA, CDR2 SQIVND (reference sequence). This CDR3 region has 13 residues. CDR3 bases: TGTGCCAGTAGTATTAATCGTGGAACTGAAGCTTTCTTT. Residues: CASSINRGTEAFF.

This chain links TRBV5-1 with TRBJ2-7; 7 positions match TRBD2. Trimming at V came to 4 bases and at J to 3 bases, leaving 7 bases not matched to a gene. Germline CDR1 is SGHRS and CDR2 is YFSETQ. This CDR3 has 14 residues. As DNA, the CDR3 is TGCGCCAGCAGCCCTGGGACTACCCACTACGAGCAGTACTTC. Protein sequence: CASSPGTTHYEQYF.

By proportion, this clonotype is medium-sized (0.01 to 0.1%). This chain uses TRBV29-1 with TRBJ1-1; D is unclear. The CDR3 has 13 residues. CDR1 and CDR2 from the germline V gene are SQVTM and ANQGSEA. V lost 2 bases to trimming and J lost 4 bases, with 11 bases between them. CDR3 coding DNA: TGCAGCGTTGAACGCGACACCCTCACTGAAGCTTTCTTT. As protein: CSVERDTLTEAFF.